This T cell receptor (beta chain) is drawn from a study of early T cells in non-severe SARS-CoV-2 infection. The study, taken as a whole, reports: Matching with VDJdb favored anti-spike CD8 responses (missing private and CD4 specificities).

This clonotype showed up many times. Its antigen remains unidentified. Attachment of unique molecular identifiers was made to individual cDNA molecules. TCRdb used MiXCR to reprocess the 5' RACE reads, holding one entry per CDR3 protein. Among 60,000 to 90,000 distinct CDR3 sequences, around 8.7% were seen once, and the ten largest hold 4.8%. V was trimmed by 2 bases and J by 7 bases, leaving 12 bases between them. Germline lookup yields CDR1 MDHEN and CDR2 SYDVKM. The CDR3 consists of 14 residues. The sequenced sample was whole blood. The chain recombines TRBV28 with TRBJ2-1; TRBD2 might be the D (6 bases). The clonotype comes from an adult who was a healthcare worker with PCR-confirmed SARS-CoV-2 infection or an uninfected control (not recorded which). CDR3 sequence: CASSLPYAGNEQFF. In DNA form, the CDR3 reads TGTGCCAGCAGTTTACCATATGCGGGAAATGAGCAGTTCTTC.